The 9 T cell receptor beta chains reported below all come from one sample, sequenced in a study of blood T cell repertoires in COVID-19. Generated by immunoSEQ multiplex PCR, the TCRdb table keeps only in-frame clones and is missing some. The sample carries tens of thousands of clones, more than 70% recorded once. Sequenced material: peripheral blood. These TCRs come from a man between 60 and 70 years old with acute or convalescent COVID-19.

This clone has only a few counts. V is TRBV7-2 and J is TRBJ2-2; weak D call: TRBD2 (6 bases). The CDR3 consists of 16 residues. V lost 0 bases to trimming and J lost 8 bases, with 16 bases between them. Germline-derived CDR1 and CDR2 are SGHTA and FQGNSA. The CDR3 DNA sequence: TGTGCCAGCAGCTTAGCGGCGGGGACCGTCGGGGGGGAGCTGTTTTTT. Translation gives CASSLAAGTVGGELFF.

The V gene is TRBV5-1, the J gene TRBJ1-1; D gene unclear. The CDR3 is 11 amino acids. Trimming took off 3 bases at V and 2 bases at J, with 2 bases between the two ends. Germline CDR1 and CDR2: SGHRS and YFSETQ. The CDR3 DNA follows: TGCGCCAGCAGCTCAAACACTGAAGCTTTCTTT. It encodes CASSSNTEAFF.

This rearrangement joins TRBV6-5 to TRBJ2-5, with 8 bases matching TRBD2. This CDR3 spans 14 amino acids. Trimming at V came to 1 base and at J to 7 bases, leaving 5 bases not matched to a gene. Germline CDR1 reads MNHEY; CDR2 reads SVGAGI. CDR3: CASSYLAGSGTQYF. Written as DNA, the CDR3 is TGTGCCAGCAGTTACTTAGCGGGGTCGGGGACCCAGTACTTC.

J is TRBJ2-1 and V is TRBV6-5; D gene uncertain. Deletions cut 11 bases from V and 1 base from J, with 12 bases between. Germline CDR1 and CDR2: MNHEY and SVGAGI. This CDR3 contains 13 residues. This CDR3 reads CAAAAKSYNEQFF. The CDR3 nucleotides read TGTGCCGCGGCCGCCAAATCCTACAATGAGCAGTTCTTC.

The rearrangement links TRBV11-1 to TRBJ1-2, with 10 bases lining up with TRBD1. Germline V gene data show CDR1 as SGHAT and CDR2 as FQDESV (reference sequence). V gave up 9 bases and J gave up 7 bases; unmatched junction bases: 8. There are 13 residues in the CDR3. The CDR3 DNA follows: TGTGCCAGTTGGGACAGGGGCGCCGGTGGCTACACCTTC. Its protein product is CASWDRGAGGYTF.

This rearrangement joins TRBV18 to TRBJ1-4; a weak D match, TRBD1 (6 bases). V was trimmed by 2 bases and J by 5 bases, leaving 6 bases between them. CDR1 and CDR2 from the germline V gene are KGHSH and LQKENI. The CDR3 has 13 amino acids. The DNA of the CDR3 is TGTGCCAGCTCACCAGGACAGAATGAAAAACTGTTTTTT. Protein product: CASSPGQNEKLFF.

CDR3 DNA sequence: TGTGCCAGTAGAGCCTGGCAGGTGATTAACTATGGCTACACCTTC. As protein: CASRAWQVINYGYTF. The rearrangement links TRBV19 to TRBJ1-2; D not certain. The V end was cut by 6 bases, the J end by 1 base, with 15 bases between. Germline V gene data show CDR1 as LNHDA and CDR2 as SQIVND (reference sequence). The CDR3 covers 15 residues.

This clone was observed a few times. The chain carries TRBV20-1 and TRBJ2-7; possibly TRBD2 for D (5 bases). The CDR3 consists of 15 residues. From germline, CDR1 is DFQATT and CDR2 SNEGSKA (reference sequence). Trimming removed 3 bases at V and 2 bases at J, with 17 bases between. In nucleotides, the CDR3 is TGCAGTGCTAGTCATTTGGGCGGGTTCCCCTACGAGCAGTACTTC. Amino acid sequence: CSASHLGGFPYEQYF.

The chain has TRBV18 and TRBJ2-5, with 8 bases identical to TRBD1. This CDR3 has 16 amino acids. J lost 2 bases, V lost 5 bases, and 10 bases had no gene match. Germline CDR1 KGHSH, CDR2 LQKENI. The chain's CDR3 is CASSYYPGQGQETQYF. Here the CDR3 DNA reads TGTGCCAGCTCATACTACCCAGGACAGGGACAAGAGACCCAGTACTTC. Using reference TRBV18 and TRBJ2-5 for the parts outside the CDR3, the full variable domain is NAGVMQNPRHLVRRRGQEARLRCSPMKGHSHVYWYRQLPEEGLKFMVYLQKENIIDESGMPKERFSAEFPKEGPSILRIQQVVRGDSAAYFCASSYYPGQGQETQYFGPGTRLLVL.